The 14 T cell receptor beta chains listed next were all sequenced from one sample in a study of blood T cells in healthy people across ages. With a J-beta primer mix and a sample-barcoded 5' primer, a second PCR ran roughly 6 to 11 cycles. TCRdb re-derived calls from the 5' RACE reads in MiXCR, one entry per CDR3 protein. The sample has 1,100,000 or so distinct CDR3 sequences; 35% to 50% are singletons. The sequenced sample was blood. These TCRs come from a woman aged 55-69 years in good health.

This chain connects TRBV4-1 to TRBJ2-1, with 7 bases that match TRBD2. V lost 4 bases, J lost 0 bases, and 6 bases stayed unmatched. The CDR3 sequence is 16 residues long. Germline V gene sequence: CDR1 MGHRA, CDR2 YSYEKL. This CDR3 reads CASSRLGGSSYNEQFF. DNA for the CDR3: TGCGCCAGCAGCCGTCTGGGGGGGTCCTCCTACAATGAGCAGTTCTTC.

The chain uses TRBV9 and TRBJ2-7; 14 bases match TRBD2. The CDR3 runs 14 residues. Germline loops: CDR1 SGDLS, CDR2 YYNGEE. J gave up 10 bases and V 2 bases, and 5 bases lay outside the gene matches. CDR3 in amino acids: CASSVAGTSGRQYF. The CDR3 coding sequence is TGTGCCAGCAGCGTCGCCGGGACTAGCGGGAGACAGTACTTC.

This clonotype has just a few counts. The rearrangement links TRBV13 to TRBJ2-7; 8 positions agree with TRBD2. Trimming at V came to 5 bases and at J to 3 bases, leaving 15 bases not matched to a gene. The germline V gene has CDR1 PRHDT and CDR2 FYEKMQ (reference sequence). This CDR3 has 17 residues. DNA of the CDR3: TGTGCCAGCAGCACCCGGACTAGCCCTCAAGGTGGCTACGAGCAGTACTTC. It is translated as CASSTRTSPQGGYEQYF.

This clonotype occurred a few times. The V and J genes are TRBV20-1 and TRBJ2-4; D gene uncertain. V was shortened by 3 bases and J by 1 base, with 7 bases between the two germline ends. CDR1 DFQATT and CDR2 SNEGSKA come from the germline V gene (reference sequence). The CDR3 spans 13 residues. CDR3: CSARVDAKNIQYF. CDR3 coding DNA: TGCAGTGCTAGGGTTGACGCCAAAAACATTCAGTACTTC.

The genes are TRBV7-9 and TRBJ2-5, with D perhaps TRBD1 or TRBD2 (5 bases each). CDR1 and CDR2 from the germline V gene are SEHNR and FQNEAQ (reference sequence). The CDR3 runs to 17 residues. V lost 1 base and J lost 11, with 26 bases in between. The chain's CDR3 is CASSLGSGTRFGNEQYF. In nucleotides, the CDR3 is TGTGCCAGCAGCTTAGGTTCCGGGACCCGTTTTGGCAATGAGCAGTACTTC.

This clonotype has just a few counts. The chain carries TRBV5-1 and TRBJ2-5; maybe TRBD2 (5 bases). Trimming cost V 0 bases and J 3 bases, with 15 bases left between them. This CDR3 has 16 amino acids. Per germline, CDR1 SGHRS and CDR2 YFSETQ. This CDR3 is CASSLGDGGVEETQYF. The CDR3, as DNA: TGCGCCAGCAGCTTGGGCGACGGAGGAGTGGAAGAGACCCAGTACTTC.

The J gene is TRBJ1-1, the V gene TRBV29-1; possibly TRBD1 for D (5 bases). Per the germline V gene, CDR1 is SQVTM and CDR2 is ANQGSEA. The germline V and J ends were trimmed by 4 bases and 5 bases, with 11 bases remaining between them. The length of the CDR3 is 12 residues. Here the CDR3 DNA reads TGCAGCGTTGTGGAGTGGGGGACTGAAGCTTTCTTT. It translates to CSVVEWGTEAFF.

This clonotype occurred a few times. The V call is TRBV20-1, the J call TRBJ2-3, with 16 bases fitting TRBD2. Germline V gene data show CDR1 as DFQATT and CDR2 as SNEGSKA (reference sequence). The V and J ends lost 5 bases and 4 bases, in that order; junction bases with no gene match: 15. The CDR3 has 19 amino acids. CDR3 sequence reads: CSASPYGTSGRAVADTQYF. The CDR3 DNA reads TGCAGTGCTTCCCCCTACGGGACTAGCGGGAGGGCCGTTGCAGATACGCAGTATTTT.

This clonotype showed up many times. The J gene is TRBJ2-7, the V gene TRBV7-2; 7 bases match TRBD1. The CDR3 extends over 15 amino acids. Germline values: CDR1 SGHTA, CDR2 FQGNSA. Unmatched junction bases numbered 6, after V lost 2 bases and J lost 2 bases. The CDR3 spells CASSLPQTGPYEQYF. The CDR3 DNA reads TGTGCCAGCAGCTTACCCCAGACAGGGCCCTACGAGCAGTACTTC.

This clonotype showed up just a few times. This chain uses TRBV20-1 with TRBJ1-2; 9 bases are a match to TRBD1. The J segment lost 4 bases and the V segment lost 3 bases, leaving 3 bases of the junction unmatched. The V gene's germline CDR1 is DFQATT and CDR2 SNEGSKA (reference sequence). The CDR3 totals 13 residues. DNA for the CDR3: TGCAGTGCTAGCTGGACAGGGGTCTATGGCTACACCTTC. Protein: CSASWTGVYGYTF.

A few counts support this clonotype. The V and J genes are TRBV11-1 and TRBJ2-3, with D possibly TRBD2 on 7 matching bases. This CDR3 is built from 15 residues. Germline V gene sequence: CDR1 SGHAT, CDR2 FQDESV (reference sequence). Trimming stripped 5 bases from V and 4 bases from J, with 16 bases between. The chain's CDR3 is CASSPRGGPPDTQYF. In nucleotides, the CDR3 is TGTGCCAGCAGCCCTAGGGGGGGGCCTCCAGATACGCAGTATTTT.

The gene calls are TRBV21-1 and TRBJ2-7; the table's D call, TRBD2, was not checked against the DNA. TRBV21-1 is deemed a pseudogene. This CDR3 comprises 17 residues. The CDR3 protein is CASSKVRAGGGFYEQYF. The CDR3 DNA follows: TGTGCCAGCAGCAAAGTTAGGGCGGGAGGTGGTTTTTACGAGCAGTACTTC.

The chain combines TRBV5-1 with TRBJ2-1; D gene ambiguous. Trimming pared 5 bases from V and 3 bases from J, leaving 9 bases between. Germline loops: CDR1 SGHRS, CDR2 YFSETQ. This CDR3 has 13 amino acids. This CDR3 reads CASSWRNYNEQFF. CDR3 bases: TGCGCCAGCAGTTGGCGGAACTACAATGAGCAGTTCTTC.

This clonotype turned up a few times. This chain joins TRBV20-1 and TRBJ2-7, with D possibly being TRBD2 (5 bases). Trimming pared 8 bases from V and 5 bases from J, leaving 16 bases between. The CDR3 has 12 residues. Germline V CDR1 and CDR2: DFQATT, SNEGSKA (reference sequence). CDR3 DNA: TGCAGTCACCAGAAATTGGGAGACGAGCAGTACTTC. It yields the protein CSHQKLGDEQYF.